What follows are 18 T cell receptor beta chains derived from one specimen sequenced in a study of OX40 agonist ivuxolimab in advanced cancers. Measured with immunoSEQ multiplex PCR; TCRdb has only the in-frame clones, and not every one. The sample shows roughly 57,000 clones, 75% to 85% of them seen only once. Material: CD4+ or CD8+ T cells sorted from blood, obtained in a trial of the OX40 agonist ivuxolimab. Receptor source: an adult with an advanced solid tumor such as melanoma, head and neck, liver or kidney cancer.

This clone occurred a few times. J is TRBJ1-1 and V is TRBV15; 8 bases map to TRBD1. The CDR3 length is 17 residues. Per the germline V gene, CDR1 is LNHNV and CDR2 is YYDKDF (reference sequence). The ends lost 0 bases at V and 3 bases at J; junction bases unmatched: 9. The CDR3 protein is CATSRDRLAGGYTEAFF. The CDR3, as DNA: TGTGCCACCAGCAGAGATCGCTTGGCAGGGGGCTACACTGAAGCTTTCTTT.

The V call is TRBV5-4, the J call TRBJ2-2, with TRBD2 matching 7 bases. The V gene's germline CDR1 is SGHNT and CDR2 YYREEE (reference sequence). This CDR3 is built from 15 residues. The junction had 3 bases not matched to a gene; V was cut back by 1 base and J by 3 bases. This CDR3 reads CASSLSSGYTGELFF. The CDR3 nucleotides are TGTGCCAGCAGCTTGTCTAGCGGTTACACCGGGGAGCTGTTTTTT.

DNA for the CDR3: TGTGCCAGCAGCTCGACATGGGGGGCGGCCGCTTTCTTT. Amino acid sequence: CASSSTWGAAAFF. The chain is built from TRBV5-8 and TRBJ1-1; D possibly corresponds to TRBD1 (6 bases). Trimming removed 3 bases at V and 11 bases at J, with 17 bases between. Germline V gives CDR1 SGHTS, CDR2 YDEGEE. The CDR3 runs to 13 residues.

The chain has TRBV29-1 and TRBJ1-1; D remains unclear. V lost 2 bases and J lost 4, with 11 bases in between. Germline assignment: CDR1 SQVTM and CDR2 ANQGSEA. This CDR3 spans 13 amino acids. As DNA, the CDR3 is TGCAGCGTTGAATTTTCGTCAGGCACTGAAGCTTTCTTT. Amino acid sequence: CSVEFSSGTEAFF.

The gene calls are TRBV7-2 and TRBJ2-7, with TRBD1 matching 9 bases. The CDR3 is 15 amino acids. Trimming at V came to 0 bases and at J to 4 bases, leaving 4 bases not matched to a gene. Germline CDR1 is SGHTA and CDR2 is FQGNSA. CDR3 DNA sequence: TGTGCCAGCAGCTTAGCCCCGGGACAGGGATACGAGCAGTACTTC. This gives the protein CASSLAPGQGYEQYF.

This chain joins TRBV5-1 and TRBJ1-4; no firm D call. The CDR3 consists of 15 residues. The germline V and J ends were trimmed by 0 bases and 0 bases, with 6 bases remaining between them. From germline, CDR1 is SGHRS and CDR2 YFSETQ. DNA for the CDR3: TGCGCCAGCAGCTTGGCCACAGCAACTAATGAAAAACTGTTTTTT. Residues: CASSLATATNEKLFF.

The chain's CDR3 is CASSLQMNTEAFF. The CDR3 nucleotides read TGTGCCAGCAGTCTACAGATGAACACTGAAGCTTTCTTT. J is TRBJ1-1 and V is TRBV6-5; D is unclear. Looked up from germline, CDR1 is MNHEY and CDR2 is SVGAGI. Trimming removed 5 bases at V and 0 bases at J, with 7 bases between. This CDR3 is 13 amino acids long.

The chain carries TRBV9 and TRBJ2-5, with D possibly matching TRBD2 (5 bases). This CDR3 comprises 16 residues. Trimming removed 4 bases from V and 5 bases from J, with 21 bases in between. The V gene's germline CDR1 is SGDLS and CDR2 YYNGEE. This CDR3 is CASSPSGTRTVETQYF. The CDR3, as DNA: TGTGCCAGCAGCCCCAGCGGTACAAGGACGGTGGAGACCCAGTACTTC.

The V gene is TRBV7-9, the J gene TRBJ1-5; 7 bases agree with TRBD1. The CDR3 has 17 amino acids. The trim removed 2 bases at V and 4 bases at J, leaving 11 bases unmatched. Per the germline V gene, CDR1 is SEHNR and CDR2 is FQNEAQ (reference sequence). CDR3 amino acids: CASSLFMGTATNQPQHF. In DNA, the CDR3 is TGTGCCAGCAGCTTATTCATGGGGACAGCAACTAATCAGCCCCAGCATTTT. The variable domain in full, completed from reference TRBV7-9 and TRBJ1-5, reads DTGVSQNPRHKITKRGQNVTFRCDPISEHNRLYWYRQTLGQGPEFLTYFQNEAQLEKSRLLSDRFSAERPKGSFSTLEIQRTEQGDSAMYLCASSLFMGTATNQPQHFGDGTRLSIL.

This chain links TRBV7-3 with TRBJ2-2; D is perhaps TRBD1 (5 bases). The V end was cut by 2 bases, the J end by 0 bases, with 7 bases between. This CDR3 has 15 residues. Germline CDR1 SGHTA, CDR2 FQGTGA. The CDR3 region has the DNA TGTGCCAGCAGCTTAGTCAGGGCGAACACCGGGGAGCTGTTTTTT. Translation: CASSLVRANTGELFF.

The CDR3 region is CASSRPGLEQYF. As DNA, the CDR3 is TGTGCCAGCAGTCGGCCGGGGCTCGAGCAGTACTTC. The gene calls are TRBV6-5 and TRBJ2-7; D is possibly TRBD1 or TRBD2 (5 bases each). Germline CDR1 MNHEY, CDR2 SVGAGI. With 5 bases removed from V and 6 bases from J, the gap between germline ends came to 11 bases. The CDR3 has 12 amino acids.

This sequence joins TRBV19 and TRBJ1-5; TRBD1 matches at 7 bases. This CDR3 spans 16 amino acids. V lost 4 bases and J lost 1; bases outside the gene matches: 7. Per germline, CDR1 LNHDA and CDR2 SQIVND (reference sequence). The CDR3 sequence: CASSKTPTGSNQPQHF. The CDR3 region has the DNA TGTGCCAGTAGTAAGACCCCGACAGGGAGCAATCAGCCCCAGCATTTT.

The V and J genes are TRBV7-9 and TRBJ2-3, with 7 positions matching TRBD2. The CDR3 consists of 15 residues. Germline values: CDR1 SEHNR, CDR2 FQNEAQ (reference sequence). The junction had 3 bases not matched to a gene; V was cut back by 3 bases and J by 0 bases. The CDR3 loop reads CASSFLSGSTDTQYF. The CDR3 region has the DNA TGTGCCAGCAGCTTCCTTAGCGGGAGCACAGATACGCAGTATTTT.

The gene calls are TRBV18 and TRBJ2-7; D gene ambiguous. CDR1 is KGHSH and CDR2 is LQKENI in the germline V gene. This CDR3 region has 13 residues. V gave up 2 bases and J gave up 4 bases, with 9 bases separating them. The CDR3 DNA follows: TGTGCCAGCTCACCAGCGCTGGGGTACGAGCAGTACTTC. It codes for CASSPALGYEQYF.

In DNA, the CDR3 is TGCAGCGTTTACCCGGGACGCCGGGACTACACCTTC. Translation gives CSVYPGRRDYTF. The rearrangement joins TRBV29-1 to TRBJ1-2, with D maybe TRBD1 (5 bases). Trimming pared 5 bases from V and 10 bases from J, leaving 17 bases between. The CDR3 has 12 amino acids. Germline V gene sequence: CDR1 SQVTM, CDR2 ANQGSEA. Full variable domain (remainder filled in from reference TRBV29-1 and TRBJ1-2): SAVISQKPSRDICQRGTSLTIQCQVDSQVTMMFWYRQQPGQSLTLIATANQGSEATYESGFVIDKFPISRPNLTFSTLTVSNMSPEDSSIYLCSVYPGRRDYTFGSGTRLTVV.

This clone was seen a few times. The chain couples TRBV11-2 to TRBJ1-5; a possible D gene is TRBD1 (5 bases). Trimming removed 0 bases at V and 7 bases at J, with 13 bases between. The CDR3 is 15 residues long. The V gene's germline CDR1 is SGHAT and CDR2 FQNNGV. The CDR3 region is CASSLDGRRGQPQHF. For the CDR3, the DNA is TGTGCCAGCAGCTTAGATGGGCGGAGGGGCCAGCCCCAGCATTTT.

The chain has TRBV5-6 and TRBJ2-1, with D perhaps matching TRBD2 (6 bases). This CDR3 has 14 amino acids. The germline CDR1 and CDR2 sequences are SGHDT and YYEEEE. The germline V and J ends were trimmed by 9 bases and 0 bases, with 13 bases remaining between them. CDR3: CATHGGISYNEQFF. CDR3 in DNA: TGTGCCACCCACGGCGGGATCTCCTACAATGAGCAGTTCTTC.

This CDR3 reads CASRPRGRLAYNEQFF. CDR3 in DNA: TGTGCCAGTAGGCCCCGGGGGCGCCTCGCCTACAATGAGCAGTTCTTC. This sequence joins TRBV19 and TRBJ2-1, with D tentatively TRBD1 or TRBD2 (6 bases each). The V gene's germline CDR1 is LNHDA and CDR2 SQIVND (reference sequence). V was clipped by 6 bases and J by 2 bases, with 17 bases between them. The CDR3 sequence is 16 residues long.